A selection of T cell receptor beta chains follows, all from one sample in a study of vaccination effects on CD4 cells after COVID-19. Profiling relied on immunoSEQ multiplex PCR, and the TCRdb table lists in-frame clones only, not all of them. The sample has about 74,000 clones, roughly 80% seen once. Their antigens are not known. The sequencing here drew on CD4+ T cells from PBMCs cultured without peptide, taken before COVID-19 vaccination. All receptors derive from a human donor who received a COVID-19 vaccine. Each CDR3 is given with its conserved first and last residue. D genes are given only for firm matches. Not all rows give a size; the values are once, few, many and, for expanded clones, a class.

J,V,size,D,DNA,CDR3
TRBJ1-4,TRBV12-3/TRBV12-4,-,-,TGTGCCAGCAGTTTAAGTGAAAAACTGTTTTTT,CASSLSEKLFF
TRBJ1-3,TRBV15,-,-,TGTGCCACCAGATCCGGGCAGGCGCCTGGAAACACCATATATTTT,CATRSGQAPGNTIYF
TRBJ2-2,TRBV7-8,-,-,TGTGCCAGCAGCTTAGATGCGGCCGGGGAGCTGTTTTTT,CASSLDAAGELFF
TRBJ2-2,TRBV3-1/TRBV3-2,-,-,TGTGCCAGCAGTATTGGGGGGACCACCGGGGAGCTGTTTTTT,CASSIGGTTGELFF
TRBJ1-5,TRBV5-6,once,-,TGTGCCAGCAGCTATCGACAGCATAGCAATCAGCCCCAGCATTTT,CASSYRQHSNQPQHF
TRBJ2-4,TRBV28,-,-,TGTGCCAGCAGTCCCCAAGGTTTAGCGGAAAACATTCAGTACTTC,CASSPQGLAENIQYF
TRBJ1-4,TRBV27,once,TRBD1,TGTGCCAGCAGTTCGCTGGGACAGGGGGCCAGTGAAAAACTGTTTTTT,CASSSLGQGASEKLFF
TRBJ2-3,TRBV6-2/TRBV6-3,-,-,TGTGCCAGCAGCCACCGAATGGGTTGGGATACGCAGTATTTT,CASSHRMGWDTQYF
TRBJ2-5,TRBV7-3,-,-,TGTGCCAGCAGCACGGACCGGGATCGGACCCAGTACTTC,CASSTDRDRTQYF
TRBJ1-4,TRBV7-9,-,TRBD1,TGTGCCAGCAGCGGACAGGGCGCTAATGAAAAACTGTTTTTT,CASSGQGANEKLFF